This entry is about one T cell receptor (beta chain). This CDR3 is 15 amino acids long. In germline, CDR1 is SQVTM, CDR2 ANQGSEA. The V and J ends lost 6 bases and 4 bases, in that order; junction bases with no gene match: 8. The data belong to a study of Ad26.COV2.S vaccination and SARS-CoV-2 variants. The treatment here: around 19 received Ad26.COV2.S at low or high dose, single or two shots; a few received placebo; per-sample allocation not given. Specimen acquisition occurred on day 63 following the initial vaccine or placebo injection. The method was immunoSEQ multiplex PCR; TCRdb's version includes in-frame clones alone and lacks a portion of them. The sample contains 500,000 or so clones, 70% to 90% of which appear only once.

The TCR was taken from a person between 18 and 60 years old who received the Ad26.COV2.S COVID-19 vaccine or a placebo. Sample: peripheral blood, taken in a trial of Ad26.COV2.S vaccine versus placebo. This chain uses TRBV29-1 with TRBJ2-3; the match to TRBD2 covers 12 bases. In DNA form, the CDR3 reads TGCAGCGTCGTTCTAGCGGGAGGGCGGGCAGATACGCAGTATTTT. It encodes CSVVLAGGRADTQYF.